This TCR beta chain was sequenced for a study of T cell responses to AZD1222 COVID-19 vaccine. Overall study: Second doses were pooled across both intervals (about 4 or about 12 weeks).

The sample holds one count of this clone. The data were produced by immunoSEQ multiplex PCR, yet TCRdb's version contains in-frame clones alone and is incomplete. This table holds around 100,000 clones, 84% found once. The receptor was isolated from an adult in good health. Source: peripheral blood, taken on day 0 of AZD1222 vaccination.

CDR3 sequence: CASTLSRSINEKLFF. The CDR3 region has the DNA TGTGCCAGCACCCTTTCGAGAAGTATTAATGAAAAACTGTTTTTT. The chain combines TRBV6-5 with TRBJ1-4; D not certain. With 7 bases removed from V and 4 bases from J, the gap between germline ends came to 16 bases. The CDR3 is made up of 15 amino acids. Germline V CDR1 and CDR2: MNHEY, SVGAGI.